This TCR beta chain was retrieved from a study of OX40 agonist ivuxolimab in advanced cancers. Study background: The diagnoses of dose-escalation patients were hepatocellular carcinoma, melanoma, renal cell or head and neck cancer.

This clone has only a few counts. Its antigen is unidentified. A history of autoimmune disease or systemic immunosuppression excluded patients. Blood was sampled at baseline, cycle 4 day 1, and cycle 7 day 1. Study-level points and caveats: Not determined was the antigen specificity of the expanded peripheral T cells.

Libraries were prepared by immunoSEQ multiplex PCR; TCRdb keeps only in-frame clonotypes and omits some of them. The sample yields approximately 100,000 clones, approximately 85% seen once. This TCR came from an adult with an advanced solid tumor such as melanoma, head and neck, liver or kidney cancer. Sequenced here: CD4+ or CD8+ T cells sorted from blood, sampled in a trial of the OX40 agonist ivuxolimab.

The DNA of the CDR3 is TGTGCCAGCAGTTCCCAAAGTACAGGGTTGGGTGAGCAGTACTTC. Protein sequence: CASSSQSTGLGEQYF. This chain uses TRBV27 with TRBJ2-7; tentative D call: TRBD1 (6 bases). Germline lookup yields CDR1 MNHEY and CDR2 SMNVEV (reference sequence). V was clipped by 4 bases and J by 7 bases, with 20 bases between them. The CDR3 is 15 residues long.